Below, 32 T cell receptor beta chains from the same sample are listed, as sequenced in a study of T cell responses to AZD1222 COVID-19 vaccine. Using immunoSEQ multiplex PCR, the repertoire was profiled, and TCRdb retains in-frame clones only, with some absent. The sample shows around 160,000 clones, roughly 90% of them seen only once. Sample: peripheral blood, taken on day 0 of AZD1222 vaccination. All receptors derive from an adult in good health.

The V and J genes are TRBV27 and TRBJ2-7; 10 bases match TRBD1. The CDR3 spans 15 residues. J was trimmed by 6 bases and V by 7 bases; bases with no gene match: 12. The germline V gene has CDR1 MNHEY and CDR2 SMNVEV (reference sequence). As DNA, the CDR3 is TGTGCCAGCAACGGAGCACGGGACAGGGGTTCCGAGCAGTACTTC. Translation: CASNGARDRGSEQYF.

The chain carries TRBV28 and TRBJ2-2, with D possibly matching TRBD2 (6 bases). The germline V gene encodes CDR1 MDHEN and CDR2 SYDVKM. The CDR3 contains 17 residues. V gave up 6 bases and J gave up 3 bases, with 20 bases separating them. This chain's CDR3 is CASSPRGLALHTGELFF. The CDR3 DNA reads TGTGCCAGCAGCCCTCGCGGTCTAGCGCTCCACACCGGGGAGCTGTTTTTT.

The chain uses TRBV18 and TRBJ2-7; D is unclear. The CDR3 loop spans 13 amino acids. Trimming cost V 5 bases and J 1 base, with 9 bases left between them. Germline lookup yields CDR1 KGHSH and CDR2 LQKENI. This chain's CDR3 is CASSSLSSYEQYF. CDR3 in DNA: TGTGCCAGCTCATCCTTGTCGTCCTACGAGCAGTACTTC.

The CDR3 nucleotides read TGCAGTGCTAGATTGGAGGAGACCCAGTACTTC. This sequence encodes CSARLEETQYF. The chain has TRBV20-1 and TRBJ2-5; D gene uncertain. V was clipped by 2 bases and J by 5 bases, with 6 bases between them. The CDR3 runs 11 residues. Germline V gives CDR1 DFQATT, CDR2 SNEGSKA (reference sequence).

This chain connects TRBV9 to TRBJ2-1, with D possibly TRBD2 on 5 matching bases. Per the germline V gene, CDR1 is SGDLS and CDR2 is YYNGEE. The V end was cut by 1 base, the J end by 12 bases, with 14 bases between. The CDR3 is 13 amino acids. The CDR3 loop reads CASSVSYEGMQFF. CDR3 bases: TGTGCCAGCAGCGTATCCTACGAGGGTATGCAGTTCTTC.

V gene TRBV15 combines with J gene TRBJ1-1; D is uncertain. CDR3 length: 14 residues. V shed 5 bases and J shed 2 bases, with 12 bases lying between them. The germline V gene has CDR1 LNHNV and CDR2 YYDKDF (reference sequence). The CDR3 here is CATSEDGVNTEAFF. The CDR3 DNA sequence: TGTGCCACCAGCGAAGACGGAGTCAACACTGAAGCTTTCTTT. Combining the CDR3 with reference TRBV15 and TRBJ1-1 gives the whole variable domain DAMVIQNPRYQVTQFGKPVTLSCSQTLNHNVMYWYQQKSSQAPKLLFHYYDKDFNNEADTPDNFQSRRPNTSFCFLDIRSPGLGDTAMYLCATSEDGVNTEAFFGQGTRLTVV.

The V call is TRBV10-2, the J call TRBJ1-3; D is unresolved. The CDR3 is made up of 13 amino acids. Per the germline V gene, CDR1 is WSHSY and CDR2 is SAAADI. Trimming stripped 7 bases from V and 0 bases from J, with 7 bases between. CDR3 loop: CASMRVSGNTIYF. The CDR3, as DNA: TGCGCCAGCATGCGGGTCTCTGGAAACACCATATATTTT.

V gene TRBV7-9 combines with J gene TRBJ2-2; TRBD1 matches at 10 bases. V trimming: 6 bases; J trimming: 4 bases; junction bases outside the gene matches: 5. This CDR3 contains 15 residues. CDR1 is SEHNR, CDR2 FQNEAQ, per germline (reference sequence). The CDR3, as DNA: TGTGCCAGCAGTCGACAGGGGGCAGCCACCGGGGAGCTGTTTTTT. Its translation: CASSRQGAATGELFF. The full variable domain, rest sourced from reference TRBV7-9 and TRBJ2-2, is DTGVSQNPRHKITKRGQNVTFRCDPISEHNRLYWYRQTLGQGPEFLTYFQNEAQLEKSRLLSDRFSAERPKGSFSTLEIQRTEQGDSAMYLCASSRQGAATGELFFGEGSRLTVL.

This sequence joins TRBV28 and TRBJ1-5, with D possibly TRBD1 on 5 matching bases. V shed 5 bases and J shed 5 bases, with 13 bases lying between them. CDR1 and CDR2 (germline): MDHEN, SYDVKM. The CDR3 totals 14 residues. CDR3 in amino acids: CASSRQGDHQPQHF. DNA for the CDR3: TGTGCCAGCAGTCGGCAGGGAGACCATCAGCCCCAGCATTTT.

Turning to this clone: One end of the junction does not line up with germline, which may come from a read error. The J gene is TRBJ1-1, the V gene TRBV5-8; TRBD1 aligns across 8 bases. This CDR3 is built from 14 residues. Per the germline V gene, CDR1 is SGHTS and CDR2 is YDEGEE. The CDR3 nucleotides are TGTGCCAGCGGCTTAAGGACAGGGCGCCTCGGAGCTTTCTTT. This translates into CASGLRTGRLGAFF.

The rearrangement uses TRBV6-2 or TRBV6-3 and TRBJ1-5, with 7 bases that match TRBD1. Per germline, CDR1 MNHEY and CDR2 SVGEGT. Germline trimming cut 4 bases from V and 2 bases from J; bases unmatched to any gene: 14. CDR3 length equals 18 residues. CDR3: CASSFDRVQNIGNQPQHF. CDR3 nucleotides: TGTGCCAGCAGTTTCGACAGGGTCCAAAACATAGGCAATCAGCCCCAGCATTTT.

The chain employs TRBV30 and TRBJ1-5; the match to TRBD1 covers 7 bases. Germline CDR1 reads GTSNPN; CDR2 reads SVGIG (reference sequence). The CDR3 is 14 amino acids. V was clipped by 1 base and J by 2 bases; unmatched bases: 2. CDR3 protein: CAWSADRGNQPQHF. As DNA, the CDR3 is TGTGCCTGGAGTGCTGACAGGGGCAATCAGCCCCAGCATTTT.

The chain links TRBV9 to TRBJ1-1, with D perhaps matching TRBD1 (6 bases). The CDR3 length is 15 residues. With 3 bases removed from V and 1 base from J, the gap between germline ends came to 13 bases. CDR1 is SGDLS and CDR2 is YYNGEE in the germline V gene. The DNA of the CDR3 is TGTGCCAGCAGCGAGGCAGGGGATCCGAACACTGAAGCTTTCTTT. As protein: CASSEAGDPNTEAFF. The whole variable domain, remainder taken from reference TRBV9 and TRBJ1-1, is DSGVTQTPKHLITATGQRVTLRCSPRSGDLSVYWYQQSLDQGLQFLIQYYNGEERAKGNILERFSAQQFPDLHSELNLSSLELGDSALYFCASSEAGDPNTEAFFGQGTRLTVV.

The chain combines TRBV21-1 with TRBJ2-1. TRBV21-1 is a recognized pseudogene. CDR3 size: 10 residues. The CDR3 here is CASRGCEQFF. The CDR3 region has the DNA TGTGCCAGCCGTGGATGTGAGCAGTTCTTC.

V is TRBV19 and J is TRBJ1-3; no clear D. CDR1 and CDR2 from the germline V gene are LNHDA and SQIVND (reference sequence). V shed 5 bases and J shed 4 bases, with 15 bases lying between them. This CDR3 is 15 amino acids long. Here the CDR3 DNA reads TGTGCCAGTAGTTTTAGACACCCGGGGGGAAACACCATATATTTT. This codes for CASSFRHPGGNTIYF.

The CDR3 DNA sequence: TGTGCCAGCAGCCAAGATGTGGACAGGGGTACAGATACGCAGTATTTT. Translated: CASSQDVDRGTDTQYF. The genes are TRBV14 and TRBJ2-3; 9 nucleotides agree with TRBD1. V shed 0 bases and J 3 bases; nucleotides not matched to a gene: 4. The CDR3 length is 16 residues. Germline V gene lookup returns CDR1 SGHDN and CDR2 FVKESK.

This rearrangement joins TRBV7-9 to TRBJ2-3; D is unresolved. The CDR3 extends over 13 amino acids. Trimming took 2 bases from V and 9 from J, leaving 12 bases between them. From germline, CDR1 is SEHNR and CDR2 FQNEAQ (reference sequence). CDR3 DNA: TGTGCCAGCAGCTTATATCTTCAACAGACGCAGTATTTT. It is translated as CASSLYLQQTQYF.

This chain uses TRBV27 with TRBJ1-5; 7 nucleotides match TRBD1. V was pared by 4 bases and J by 2 bases, with 5 bases of the junction left unmatched. Germline loops: CDR1 MNHEY, CDR2 SMNVEV (reference sequence). This CDR3 region has 15 residues. The CDR3 sequence is CASSWGGTGNQPQHF. Written as DNA, the CDR3 is TGTGCCAGCAGTTGGGGAGGGACAGGCAATCAGCCCCAGCATTTT.

V is TRBV19 and J is TRBJ1-2, with TRBD1 matching over 7 bases. V gave up 1 base and J gave up 6 bases; unmatched junction bases: 5. Germline CDR1 is LNHDA and CDR2 is SQIVND (reference sequence). This CDR3 comprises 14 residues. The CDR3 nucleotides are TGTGCCAGTAGTATAGTTGGGACAGCCAATGGCTACACCTTC. Translating gives CASSIVGTANGYTF.

The chain combines TRBV19 with TRBJ1-1, with no clear D. Looked up from germline, CDR1 is LNHDA and CDR2 is SQIVND (reference sequence). The CDR3 extends over 15 amino acids. V dropped 3 bases and J dropped 1 base, with 12 bases sitting between them. The CDR3 DNA sequence: TGTGCCAGTAGTATCCCTCGGGGATCGAACACTGAAGCTTTCTTT. It codes for CASSIPRGSNTEAFF.

The V call is TRBV24-1, the J call TRBJ1-2; a weak D match, TRBD1 (5 bases). The length of the CDR3 is 13 residues. CDR1 is KGHDR, CDR2 SFDVKD, per germline. The V end lost 5 bases, the J end lost 4 bases, and 10 bases lay between the germline ends. The DNA for the CDR3 is TGTGCCACCAGTGGGGGACGCGCCTATGGCTACACCTTC. This translates into CATSGGRAYGYTF.

The rearrangement uses TRBV7-9 and TRBJ2-1; D possibly uses TRBD1 or TRBD2 (6 bases each). This CDR3 is 18 amino acids long. The V end was cut by 4 bases, the J end by 5 bases, with 24 bases between. In germline, CDR1 is SEHNR, CDR2 FQNEAQ (reference sequence). The CDR3 DNA reads TGTGCCAGCAGCTGGGGGCGGGATTTACTCCCCCCGGACAATGAGCAGTTCTTC. It translates to CASSWGRDLLPPDNEQFF. Looking up the rest from reference TRBV7-9 and TRBJ2-1 gives the full variable domain: DTGVSQNPRHKITKRGQNVTFRCDPISEHNRLYWYRQTLGQGPEFLTYFQNEAQLEKSRLLSDRFSAERPKGSFSTLEIQRTEQGDSAMYLCASSWGRDLLPPDNEQFFGPGTRLTVL.

The chain is built from TRBV2 and TRBJ1-2, with D hard to call. Germline CDR1 SNHLY, CDR2 FYNNEI. Trimming stripped 8 bases from V and 3 bases from J, with 7 bases between. There are 11 residues in the CDR3. CDR3 nucleotide sequence: TGTGCCAGCCCTAGAGACTATGGCTACACCTTC. Translating it yields CASPRDYGYTF.

The chain is built from TRBV9 and TRBJ1-5; 8 positions agree with TRBD1. CDR1 SGDLS and CDR2 YYNGEE come from the germline V gene. V dropped 2 bases and J dropped 2; count of bases not matched to a gene: 3. The CDR3 spans 15 residues. Here the CDR3 reads CASSVTGVGNQPQHF. The CDR3 DNA sequence: TGTGCCAGCAGCGTGACAGGGGTTGGCAATCAGCCCCAGCATTTT.

This sequence joins TRBV27 and TRBJ1-1, with TRBD1 as a possible D gene (5 bases). The ends were cut back, 8 bases at V and 0 bases at J, with 10 bases in the middle. The germline gives CDR1 MNHEY, CDR2 SMNVEV (reference sequence). This CDR3 spans 13 amino acids. The CDR3 loop reads CASRGRMNTEAFF. As DNA, the CDR3 is TGTGCCAGCCGGGGCCGGATGAACACTGAAGCTTTCTTT.

The chain employs TRBV19 and TRBJ1-4, with D unresolved. The germline gives CDR1 LNHDA, CDR2 SQIVND (reference sequence). Deletions cut 3 bases from V and 0 bases from J, with 17 bases between. CDR3 length equals 18 residues. This chain's CDR3 is CASSIQGLRSATNEKLFF. As DNA, the CDR3 is TGTGCCAGTAGTATCCAAGGTCTGAGAAGTGCAACTAATGAAAAACTGTTTTTT.

V usage is TRBV5-1 and J usage is TRBJ2-7, with a weak D call TRBD1 (5 bases). The CDR3 length is 14 residues. Germline CDR1 reads SGHRS; CDR2 reads YFSETQ. The germline V and J ends were trimmed by 0 bases and 3 bases, with 10 bases remaining between them. The CDR3 DNA reads TGCGCCAGCAGCTTGGTGCAGGGAATCTACGAGCAGTACTTC. Translated: CASSLVQGIYEQYF.

The J gene is TRBJ2-2, the V gene TRBV14; D unclear. Germline CDR1 and CDR2: SGHDN and FVKESK. The ends were cut back, 5 bases at V and 6 bases at J, with 13 bases in the middle. The CDR3 is 14 amino acids. CDR3: CASSLLFAAGELFF. CDR3 nucleotides: TGTGCCAGCAGCTTATTGTTCGCGGCCGGGGAGCTGTTTTTT.

This sequence joins TRBV25-1 and TRBJ1-2; D ambiguous. Germline V CDR1 and CDR2: MGHDK, SYGVNS. This CDR3 has 15 amino acids. The ends were cut back, 3 bases at V and 2 bases at J, with 13 bases in the middle. The CDR3 region is CASSEGQNGNYGYTF. DNA of the CDR3: TGTGCCAGCAGTGAGGGCCAGAACGGAAACTATGGCTACACCTTC.

The J gene is TRBJ1-1, the V gene TRBV7-9; the D gene is possibly TRBD1 (6 bases). This CDR3 has 14 residues. V lost 5 bases and J 0 bases, leaving 10 bases between the germline ends. The V gene's germline CDR1 is SEHNR and CDR2 FQNEAQ (reference sequence). The CDR3 here is CASSRDTMNTEAFF. The CDR3, as DNA: TGTGCCAGCAGCCGGGACACAATGAACACTGAAGCTTTCTTT.

This clone occurred once. The V gene is TRBV3-1 (or the pseudogene TRBV3-2), the J gene TRBJ2-7, with 7 bases identical to TRBD2. The germline CDR1 and CDR2 sequences are LGHDT and YNNKEL (reference sequence). The CDR3 contains 15 residues. After removal of 1 base from V and 3 bases from J, the junction contained 6 bases not matched to a gene. The CDR3 here is CASSQAGGLDYEQYF. Written as DNA, the CDR3 is TGTGCCAGCAGCCAAGCGGGAGGACTCGACTACGAGCAGTACTTC.

The chain combines TRBV7-3 with TRBJ2-2; TRBD2 is a possible D gene (6 bases). CDR1 is SGHTA, CDR2 FQGTGA, per germline. With 2 bases removed from V and 7 bases from J, the gap between germline ends came to 11 bases. The CDR3 runs to 14 residues. The CDR3 reads CASSLWTTSGELFF. CDR3 bases: TGTGCCAGCAGCTTATGGACGACTAGCGGGGAGCTGTTTTTT.